The 25 T cell receptor beta chains below were found in one sample sequenced in a study of shared clonotypes between healthy human individuals (dated by TCRdb to the early 2020s). Receptor libraries were prepared by the immunoSEQ multiplex PCR assay. This immuneACCESS table, as held by TCRdb, lists in-frame sequences with V and J called but not all clones. Of the missing ones, under half trace to an unresolved V gene in checked studies; the others have no known cause. The sample table shows roughly 2.1 million clones, and roughly 91% are seen once. In total, the top ten clones hold 1.5% to 2% of the sample. For the CD8 naive samples, CD45RO-negative cells were positively selected for CCR7, yielding a CD45RA+CCR7+ population from which TemRA cells were excluded. Sample: naive CD8+ T cells from PBMCs. What this sample's cell subset or site label stands for: CD45RA+CCR7+. All receptors come from a man aged 18-30 years in good health. Some clones in this sample may be carry-over from other donors' samples.

This clone was found once. The V gene is TRBV27, the J gene TRBJ2-1; D is ambiguous. The CDR3 contains 15 residues. The V end was cut by 7 bases, the J end by 2 bases, with 15 bases between. In germline, CDR1 is MNHEY, CDR2 SMNVEV (reference sequence). The CDR3 protein is CASTSIGGAYNEQFF. Here the CDR3 DNA reads TGTGCCAGCACAAGCATAGGTGGGGCCTACAATGAGCAGTTCTTC.

V usage is TRBV4-2 and J usage is TRBJ2-7, with D perhaps TRBD1 or TRBD2 (5 bases each). V dropped 6 bases and J dropped 2 bases, with 14 bases sitting between them. The CDR3 length is 14 residues. Germline CDR1 is LGHNA and CDR2 is YNFKEQ. The CDR3 loop reads CASSPGAGPYEQYF. Here the CDR3 DNA reads TGTGCCAGCAGTCCCGGGGCCGGACCCTACGAGCAGTACTTC.

DNA of the CDR3: TGTGCCAGCAGCGTAGCTGGAGGGGACAGGGAAGTAAACTATGGCTACACCTTC. Encoded protein: CASSVAGGDREVNYGYTF. This chain joins TRBV9 and TRBJ1-2, with TRBD1 matching 9 bases. CDR3 length: 18 amino acids. V lost 0 bases, J lost 2 bases, and 11 bases stayed unmatched. Germline V gives CDR1 SGDLS, CDR2 YYNGEE. The full variable domain, completed using reference TRBV9 and TRBJ1-2, is DSGVTQTPKHLITATGQRVTLRCSPRSGDLSVYWYQQSLDQGLQFLIQYYNGEERAKGNILERFSAQQFPDLHSELNLSSLELGDSALYFCASSVAGGDREVNYGYTFGSGTRLTVV.

The chain employs TRBV9 and TRBJ1-3; D gene ambiguous. Germline CDR1 and CDR2: SGDLS and YYNGEE. The CDR3 is 15 amino acids. Deletions cut 3 bases from V and 0 bases from J, with 10 bases between. This CDR3 is CASSEERSSGNTIYF. The CDR3 DNA sequence: TGTGCCAGCAGCGAGGAGCGCAGCTCTGGAAACACCATATATTTT.

J is TRBJ1-1 and V is TRBV7-9, with a possible D match to TRBD1 (6 bases). CDR1 is SEHNR, CDR2 FQNEAQ, per germline (reference sequence). The V end lost 1 base, the J end lost 0 bases, and 18 bases lay between the germline ends. The CDR3 spans 18 residues. The CDR3 sequence is CASSLGFRQGHMNTEAFF. DNA for the CDR3: TGTGCCAGCAGCTTAGGATTTAGGCAGGGACACATGAACACTGAAGCTTTCTTT.

This chain joins TRBV7-8 and TRBJ2-7, with no clear D. Germline CDR1 and CDR2: SGHVS and FQNEAQ. Trimming stripped 5 bases from V and 1 base from J, with 9 bases between. The CDR3 has 13 amino acids. The CDR3 loop is CASSTVPSYEQYF. CDR3 nucleotide sequence: TGTGCCAGCAGCACAGTACCTTCCTACGAGCAGTACTTC.

The CDR3 sequence: CATSRPRTGRGETQYF. CDR3 coding DNA: TGTGCCACCAGCAGACCTCGGACGGGACGAGGAGAGACCCAGTACTTC. The V gene is TRBV15, the J gene TRBJ2-5; tentatively, D is TRBD1 or TRBD2 (5 bases each). Germline lookup yields CDR1 LNHNV and CDR2 YYDKDF (reference sequence). V was clipped by 2 bases and J by 4 bases, with 17 bases between them. The CDR3 is 16 amino acids.

This clone was seen only once. The chain combines TRBV19 with TRBJ1-5; D is ambiguous. CDR1 and CDR2 from the germline V gene are LNHDA and SQIVND (reference sequence). This CDR3 region has 14 residues. V lost 0 bases, J lost 3 bases, and 6 bases lay in between. CDR3 bases: TGTGCCAGTAGTATAGACCCGATCAATCAGCCCCAGCATTTT. Its translation: CASSIDPINQPQHF. The full variable domain, completed using reference TRBV19 and TRBJ1-5, is DGGITQSPKYLFRKEGQNVTLSCEQNLNHDAMYWYRQDPGQGLRLIYYSQIVNDFQKGDIAEGYSVSREKKESFPLTVTSAQKNPTAFYLCASSIDPINQPQHFGDGTRLSIL.

In DNA, the CDR3 is TGTGCCAGCAGTTACAAAGGGGTTGCCCCACACGAGCAGTACTTC. Translating gives CASSYKGVAPHEQYF. V is TRBV6-5 and J is TRBJ2-7; weak D call: TRBD1 (5 bases). Germline V gene lookup returns CDR1 MNHEY and CDR2 SVGAGI. This CDR3 contains 15 residues. V dropped 2 bases and J dropped 5 bases, with 16 bases sitting between them.

This chain connects TRBV27 to TRBJ2-7, with 8 bases lining up with TRBD2. Trimming at V came to 6 bases and at J to 3 bases, leaving 4 bases not matched to a gene. Germline lookup yields CDR1 MNHEY and CDR2 SMNVEV (reference sequence). This CDR3 region has 13 residues. CDR3 loop: CASSPTSDYEQYF. The CDR3 coding sequence is TGTGCCAGCAGCCCGACTAGCGACTACGAGCAGTACTTC.

The chain uses TRBV27 and TRBJ2-5; no definite D call. The CDR3 spans 16 residues. Trimming took 3 bases from V and 5 from J, leaving 19 bases between them. CDR1 is MNHEY and CDR2 is SMNVEV in the germline V gene (reference sequence). CDR3 sequence (DNA): TGTGCCAGCAGTTTTTCGGTGGGATTTAGCAGTGAGACCCAGTACTTC. Translating gives CASSFSVGFSSETQYF.

The chain is built from TRBV6-6 and TRBJ2-1; 8 bases agree with TRBD2. Germline CDR1 is MNHNY and CDR2 is SVGAGI (reference sequence). V was clipped by 10 bases and J by 3 bases; unmatched bases: 14. This CDR3 contains 16 residues. The CDR3 DNA follows: TGTGCCACCGCCCCTCGGGAGGGCCGAAGCTACAATGAGCAGTTCTTC. As protein: CATAPREGRSYNEQFF.

The chain employs TRBV27 and TRBJ1-5; TRBD1 is a possible D gene (5 bases). CDR1 is MNHEY and CDR2 is SMNVEV in the germline V gene (reference sequence). V lost 6 bases to trimming and J lost 6 bases, with 9 bases between them. The CDR3 runs to 12 residues. As DNA, the CDR3 is TGTGCCAGCAGCCATAGGGGTCAGCCCCAGCATTTT. It yields the protein CASSHRGQPQHF.

The rearrangement links TRBV27 to TRBJ2-1; 14 bases are shared with TRBD2. The germline CDR1 and CDR2 sequences are MNHEY and SMNVEV (reference sequence). V shed 8 bases, J shed 6 bases, and the junction held 15 bases outside the gene matches. The CDR3 sequence is 18 residues long. The CDR3 DNA sequence: TGTGCCAGCTCCAAAACCCCCCCGGGACTAGCGGGAGTCAATGAGCAGTTCTTC. It encodes CASSKTPPGLAGVNEQFF.

The V and J genes are TRBV27 and TRBJ2-7; TRBD2 aligns across 10 bases. Trimming at V came to 6 bases and at J to 1 base, leaving 6 bases not matched to a gene. The germline V gene encodes CDR1 MNHEY and CDR2 SMNVEV (reference sequence). CDR3 size: 15 residues. In nucleotides, the CDR3 is TGTGCCAGCAGGCCTAGCGGGAGCCTTTCCTACGAGCAGTACTTC. It yields the protein CASRPSGSLSYEQYF.

V is TRBV28 and J is TRBJ2-2, with TRBD1 identical over 7 bases. The CDR3 contains 14 residues. Germline CDR1 MDHEN, CDR2 SYDVKM. V was clipped by 8 bases and J by 6 bases; unmatched bases: 9. CDR3 DNA sequence: TGTGCCAGCCGTTACGGAACAGGGGCCGGGGAGCTGTTTTTT. It codes for CASRYGTGAGELFF.

The chain recombines TRBV6-6 with TRBJ2-7; D is unresolved. This CDR3 contains 15 residues. Between the trimmed V and J ends, which lost 4 bases and 1 base, there was a span of 14 bases. Per the germline V gene, CDR1 is MNHNY and CDR2 is SVGAGI (reference sequence). Here the CDR3 reads CASSLGLGQSYEQYF. The CDR3 region has the DNA TGTGCCAGCAGTTTGGGTCTAGGGCAATCCTACGAGCAGTACTTC.

In this sample, this clone turned up once. This sequence joins TRBV9 and TRBJ2-1; 11 positions match TRBD2. This CDR3 is 16 amino acids long. Germline V gene sequence: CDR1 SGDLS, CDR2 YYNGEE. V was pared by 3 bases and J by 9 bases, with 11 bases of the junction left unmatched. The DNA of the CDR3 is TGTGCCAGCAGCGCCGGTAGCGGGAGGGCCTCGGTTGAGCAGTTCTTC. It specifies CASSAGSGRASVEQFF.

This chain connects TRBV29-1 to TRBJ2-3; D remains ambiguous. The CDR3 is 11 amino acids. Germline values: CDR1 SQVTM, CDR2 ANQGSEA. V was pared by 2 bases and J by 4 bases, with 4 bases between. The CDR3 here is CSVERSDTQYF. CDR3 DNA sequence: TGCAGCGTTGAAAGGTCAGATACGCAGTATTTT.

The genes are TRBV4-2 and TRBJ2-7; a weak D match, TRBD2 (5 bases). In germline, CDR1 is LGHNA, CDR2 YNFKEQ. CDR3 size: 16 residues. The V and J ends lost 0 bases and 0 bases respectively, with 12 bases between them. The CDR3 bases are TGTGCCAGCAGCCAAGATTGGTTCGGGAACTCCTACGAGCAGTACTTC. This translates into CASSQDWFGNSYEQYF.

The chain joins TRBV7-9 to TRBJ1-1, with a weak D call TRBD1 (5 bases). With 3 bases removed from V and 7 bases from J, the gap between germline ends came to 15 bases. This CDR3 is 14 amino acids long. The germline gives CDR1 SEHNR, CDR2 FQNEAQ (reference sequence). The CDR3 coding sequence is TGTGCCAGCAGCTTCGCCCCCCGGGACCTTGAAGCTTTCTTT. This sequence encodes CASSFAPRDLEAFF.

The rearrangement links TRBV27 to TRBJ2-1; 7 bases align to TRBD1. The V gene end was trimmed by 5 bases and the J gene end by 10 bases; junction bases not matched to a gene: 5. CDR1 and CDR2 from the germline V gene are MNHEY and SMNVEV (reference sequence). This CDR3 has 12 amino acids. The CDR3, as DNA: TGTGCCAGCAGTCTACAGGGGAGAGAGCAGTTCTTC. It translates to CASSLQGREQFF.

The J gene is TRBJ2-1, the V gene TRBV27; D is unresolved. CDR1 is MNHEY, CDR2 SMNVEV, per germline (reference sequence). This CDR3 spans 14 amino acids. Trimming pared 2 bases from V and 6 bases from J, leaving 11 bases between. The CDR3 DNA reads TGTGCCAGCAGTTTAGTCGGCGCCGCCAATGAGCAGTTCTTC. Translation: CASSLVGAANEQFF.

The chain's CDR3 is CASSYFYPNEKLFF. The DNA for the CDR3 is TGTGCCAGCAGTTATTTTTATCCTAATGAAAAACTGTTTTTT. The V call is TRBV6-6, the J call TRBJ1-4; D not certain. The CDR3 covers 14 residues. Per germline, CDR1 MNHNY and CDR2 SVGAGI (reference sequence). V was trimmed by 3 bases and J by 3 bases, leaving 8 bases between them.

The V call is TRBV7-9, the J call TRBJ1-1; TRBD1 might be the D (5 bases). V was clipped by 2 bases and J by 6 bases, with 10 bases between them. The CDR3 length is 13 residues. Germline CDR1 SEHNR, CDR2 FQNEAQ (reference sequence). The CDR3 DNA follows: TGTGCCAGCAGCTTAATGGCAGGGCCTGAAGCTTTCTTT. It encodes CASSLMAGPEAFF.